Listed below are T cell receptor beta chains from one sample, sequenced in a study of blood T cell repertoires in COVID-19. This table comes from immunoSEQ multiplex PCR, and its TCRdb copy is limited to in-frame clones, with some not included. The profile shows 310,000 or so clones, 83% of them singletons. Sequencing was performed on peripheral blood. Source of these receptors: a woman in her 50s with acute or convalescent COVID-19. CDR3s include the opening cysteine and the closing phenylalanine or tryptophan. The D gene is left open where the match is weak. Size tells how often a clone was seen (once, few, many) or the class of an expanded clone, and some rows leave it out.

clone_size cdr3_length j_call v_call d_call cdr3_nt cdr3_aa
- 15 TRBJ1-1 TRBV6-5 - TGTGCCAGCAGTACGTACACGGGGGGCTGGACTGAAGCTTTCTTT CASSTYTGGWTEAFF
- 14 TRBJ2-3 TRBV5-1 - TGCGCCAGCAGCACCGGACAGACCACAGATACGCAGTATTTT CASSTGQTTDTQYF
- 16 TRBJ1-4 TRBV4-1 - TGCGCCAGCAGCCAAGATTTAAGGGGTTCCGGTGAAAAACTGTTTTTT CASSQDLRGSGEKLFF
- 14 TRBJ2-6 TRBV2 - TGTGCCAGCAGTGGACAGGCAGGGGCCAACGTCCTGACTTTC CASSGQAGANVLTF
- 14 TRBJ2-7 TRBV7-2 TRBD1 TGTGCCAGCAGCTTAGCGAGACAGGGCCACGAGCAGTACTTC CASSLARQGHEQYF
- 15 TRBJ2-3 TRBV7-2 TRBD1 TGTGCCAGCAGCGACCACAGGGGTAGCACAGATACGCAGTATTTT CASSDHRGSTDTQYF
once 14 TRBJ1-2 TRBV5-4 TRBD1 TGTGCCAGCAGCACGGGACAGGGGGCAGAGGGCTACACCTTC CASSTGQGAEGYTF
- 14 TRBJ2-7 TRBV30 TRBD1 TGTGCCTGGAGATTAGGGGGCGGTCGGCGCGAGCAGTACTTC CAWRLGGGRREQYF
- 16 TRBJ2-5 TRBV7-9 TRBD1 TGTGCCAGCAGCTTATTGGGACAGGGAGAATTAGAGACCCAGTACTTC CASSLLGQGELETQYF
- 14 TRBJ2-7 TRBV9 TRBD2 TGTGCCAGCAGCGTAGCTAGCGGGAATTACGAGCAGTACTTC CASSVASGNYEQYF
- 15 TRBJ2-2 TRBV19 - TGTGCCAGTCTCATCACGCCCGGTGGTGCCGGGGAGCTGTTTTTT CASLITPGGAGELFF
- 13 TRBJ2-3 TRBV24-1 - TGTGCCACCAGTGATGAGCCGACAGATACGCAGTATTTT CATSDEPTDTQYF
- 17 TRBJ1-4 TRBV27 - TGTGCCAGCAGTTTATCCAGTTCCGTCGCAACTAATGAAAAACTGTTTTTT CASSLSSSVATNEKLFF
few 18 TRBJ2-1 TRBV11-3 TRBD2 TGTGCCAGCAGCTTAGATATGGGCGGGGGGACCCGGGGGAATGAGCAGTTCTTC CASSLDMGGGTRGNEQFF
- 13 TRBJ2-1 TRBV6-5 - TGTGCCAGCAGTTTAGGGGCCCGCAATGAGCAGTTCTTC CASSLGARNEQFF
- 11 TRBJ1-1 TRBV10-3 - TGTGCCATCAGACAGAACACTGAAGCTTTCTTT CAIRQNTEAFF